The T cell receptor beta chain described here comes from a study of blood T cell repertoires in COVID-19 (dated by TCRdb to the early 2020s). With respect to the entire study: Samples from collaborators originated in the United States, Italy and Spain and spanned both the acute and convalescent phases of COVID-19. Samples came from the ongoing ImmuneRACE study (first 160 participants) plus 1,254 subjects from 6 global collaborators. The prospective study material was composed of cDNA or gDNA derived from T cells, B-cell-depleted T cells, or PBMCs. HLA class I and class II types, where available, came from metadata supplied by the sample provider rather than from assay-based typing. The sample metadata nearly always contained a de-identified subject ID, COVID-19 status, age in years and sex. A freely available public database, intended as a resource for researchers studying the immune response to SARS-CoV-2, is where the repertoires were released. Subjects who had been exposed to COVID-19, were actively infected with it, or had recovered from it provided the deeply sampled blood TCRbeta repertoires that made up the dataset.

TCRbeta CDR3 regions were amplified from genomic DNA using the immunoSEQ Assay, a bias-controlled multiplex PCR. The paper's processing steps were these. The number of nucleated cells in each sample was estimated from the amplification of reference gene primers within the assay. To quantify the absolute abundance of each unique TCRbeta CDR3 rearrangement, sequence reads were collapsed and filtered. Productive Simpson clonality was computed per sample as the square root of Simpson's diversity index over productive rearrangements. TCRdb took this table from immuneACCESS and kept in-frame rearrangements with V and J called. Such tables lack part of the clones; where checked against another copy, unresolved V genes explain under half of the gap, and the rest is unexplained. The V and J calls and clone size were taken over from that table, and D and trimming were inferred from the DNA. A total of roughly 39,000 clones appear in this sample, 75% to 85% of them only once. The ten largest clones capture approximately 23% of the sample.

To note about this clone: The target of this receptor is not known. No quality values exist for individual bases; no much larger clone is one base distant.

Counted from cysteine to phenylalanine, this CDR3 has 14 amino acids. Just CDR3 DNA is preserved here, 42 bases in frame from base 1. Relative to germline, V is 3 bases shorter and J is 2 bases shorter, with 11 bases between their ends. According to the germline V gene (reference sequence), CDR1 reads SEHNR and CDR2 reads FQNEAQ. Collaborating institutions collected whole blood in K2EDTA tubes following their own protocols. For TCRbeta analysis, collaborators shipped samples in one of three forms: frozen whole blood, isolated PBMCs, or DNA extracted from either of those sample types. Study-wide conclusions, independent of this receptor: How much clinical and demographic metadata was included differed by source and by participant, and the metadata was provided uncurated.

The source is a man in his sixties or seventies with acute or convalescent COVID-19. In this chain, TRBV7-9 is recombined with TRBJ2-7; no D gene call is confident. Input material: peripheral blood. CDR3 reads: CASSLLLPPYEQYF. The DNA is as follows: TGTGCCAGCAGCTTGTTACTACCACCCTACGAGCAGTACTTC.